This T cell receptor (beta chain) was recovered during a study of T-cell reconstitution after alpha-beta-depleted transplantation in children (dated by TCRdb to the mid-2010s). About the study as a whole: Using TCR repertoire profiling, the study followed T-cell immune reconstitution in a quantitative way in children after TCRalphabeta/CD19-depleted allogeneic hematopoietic cell transplantation. Paper-wide results and their limitations: In some patients, the high TCRbeta diversity seen at day 60 was put down to recipient T cells and intrathymic progenitors that had survived conditioning. The apparently early alphabetaT-cell count recovery about two months after transplant was reportedly dependent on only several hundred rapidly expanded clones derived from non-depleted graft cells. Over the following months the frequencies of hyperexpanded clones went down, and after one year T-cell counts and TCRbeta diversity were mostly credited to newly produced T cells.

Library preparation used PCR. Reads for this sample came from an Illumina HiSeq 2500. Molecular barcoding was employed in the preparation of TCR libraries, with unique molecular identifiers being used to normalize TCRbeta repertoire quantification. TCRdb reprocessing: public reads trimmed at Q25 with fastp, clones called with MiXCR, in-frame beta chains kept. Merged by CDR3 protein, the rows form single entries marked with the most common genes and DNA. In this sample the table shows 40,000 to 55,000 distinct CDR3 sequences, around 9% of which occur a single time. The biggest ten clones account for 25% to 30% of the sample. The CDR3 spans 15 residues, from the cysteine through the phenylalanine. Only the CDR3 DNA stays, 45 bases, in frame from base 1. Based on the germline V gene, the CDR1 and CDR2 sequences are MGHRA and YSYEKL. The time point label of this sample denotes: day 60 (about 2 months) after transplantation. In light of the paper, this sample's treatment or condition label describes: allogeneic hematopoietic cell transplantation with graft depleted of TCRalphabeta T cells and CD19 B cells. The children who served as transplant recipients had been given grafts of TCRalphabeta/CD19-depleted allogeneic hematopoietic cells.

There are many counts of this clonotype. No cognate antigen has been identified for it. One junction end does not reproduce the germline sequence, and a read error may be involved. Sample: PBMCs, mostly from graft donor cells, taken 60 days after TCRalphabeta/CD19-depleted stem cell transplant. The rearrangement combines TRBV4-1 with TRBJ1-2; no D gene can be assigned with confidence. This clonotype originated in a male patient under 10 years old who had a stem cell transplant for chronic granulomatous disease, so the T cells may come from the graft donor. The CDR3 has the sequence CASRQDHTSNSGYTF. The bases read TGCGCCAGCAGGCAAGACCATACGTCTAATTCTGGCTACACCTTC.